The 21 T cell receptor beta chains reported below all come from one sample, sequenced in a study of CD8 T cells in Susac syndrome. The RNA, roughly 0.45 to 1 ug, was put through reverse transcription using random hexamers. MiXCR, applied by TCRdb to the immunoSEQ multiplex PCR reads, yields one record per CDR3 protein. Of 130,000 or so distinct CDR3 sequences listed, around 94% were seen once; the top ten hold 0.098%. The sequenced material came from CD4+ T cells from PBMCs. Receptors originate from a human donor in good health.

The chain joins TRBV30 to TRBJ2-3, with D tentatively TRBD1 (6 bases). The V end lost 4 bases, the J end lost 5 bases, and 13 bases lay between the germline ends. The CDR3 has 13 residues. Germline CDR1 GTSNPN, CDR2 SVGIG (reference sequence). The DNA of the CDR3 is TGTGCCTGGAAGGGCCAGGGGATAGATACGCAGTATTTT. This gives the protein CAWKGQGIDTQYF.

This chain links TRBV2 with TRBJ2-3; 7 bases are shared with TRBD1. Germline values: CDR1 SNHLY, CDR2 FYNNEI. The CDR3 has 13 amino acids. V trimming: 7 bases; J trimming: 8 bases; junction bases outside the gene matches: 9. The CDR3 DNA is TGTGCCAGCATGGGACAGCCCAGGGGTACGCAGTATTTT. Its translation is CASMGQPRGTQYF.

The V and J genes are TRBV7-3 and TRBJ2-1; 8 nucleotides align to TRBD2. In germline, CDR1 is SGHTA, CDR2 FQGTGA. The CDR3 is made up of 15 amino acids. The junction had 9 bases not matched to a gene; V was cut back by 2 bases and J by 9 bases. The CDR3 protein is CASSLSGLELSEQFF. In DNA, the CDR3 is TGTGCCAGCAGCTTATCGGGACTAGAGCTTTCTGAGCAGTTCTTC.

This chain links TRBV28 with TRBJ2-1; D call uncertain. Germline V lookup: CDR1 MDHEN, CDR2 SYDVKM. The CDR3 length is 14 residues. V lost 2 bases and J lost 0, with 5 bases in between. The CDR3 loop reads CASSLTTSYNEQFF. The CDR3 coding sequence is TGTGCCAGCAGTTTAACTACCTCCTACAATGAGCAGTTCTTC.

In nucleotides, the CDR3 is TGTGCCAGCAGCCAGGAATCGGGGTCGAGCAATCAGCCCCAGCATTTT. Translating it yields CASSQESGSSNQPQHF. The gene calls are TRBV4-2 and TRBJ1-5; no clear D. Germline-derived CDR1 and CDR2 are LGHNA and YNFKEQ. The CDR3 spans 16 residues. V lost 3 bases, J lost 1 base, and 13 bases lay in between.

This clonotype was seen only once. The chain recombines TRBV12-3 or TRBV12-4 with TRBJ2-3; 10 bases map to TRBD2. The CDR3 runs to 16 residues. J was trimmed by 1 base and V by 3 bases; bases with no gene match: 4. CDR3 DNA: TGTGCCAGCAGTTTCCCAGGGACTAGCGGCACAGATACGCAGTATTTT. Protein: CASSFPGTSGTDTQYF.

The V and J genes are TRBV19 and TRBJ2-2, with 14 bases lining up with TRBD2. Trimming cost V 6 bases and J 3 bases; bases outside gene matches: 6. CDR3 size: 17 residues. In germline, CDR1 is LNHDA, CDR2 SQIVND (reference sequence). CDR3 sequence reads: CASSPGLAGEDTGELFF. The CDR3 DNA sequence: TGTGCCAGTAGCCCGGGACTAGCGGGAGAGGACACCGGGGAGCTGTTTTTT.

V gene TRBV30 combines with J gene TRBJ2-2; weak D call: TRBD2 (6 bases). In germline, CDR1 is GTSNPN, CDR2 SVGIG (reference sequence). This CDR3 comprises 15 residues. V was shortened by 6 bases and J by 4 bases, with 18 bases between the two germline ends. DNA for the CDR3: TGTGCCTGTACAGCTGGCGGGAAGGTCACCGGGGAGCTGTTTTTT. Translated, it gives CACTAGGKVTGELFF.

The chain recombines TRBV5-1 with TRBJ2-5; 12 bases are shared with TRBD2. Germline V gene sequence: CDR1 SGHRS, CDR2 YFSETQ. CDR3 size: 16 residues. V lost 4 bases, J lost 2 bases, and 6 bases stayed unmatched. DNA for the CDR3: TGCGCCAGCAGCCTAGGGACTAGCGGGCCGCAAGAGACCCAGTACTTC. Its protein product is CASSLGTSGPQETQYF.

The chain employs TRBV29-1 and TRBJ2-5, with 8 positions matching TRBD1. V gave up 1 base and J gave up 5 bases; unmatched junction bases: 6. Germline CDR1 and CDR2: SQVTM and ANQGSEA. The CDR3 consists of 14 residues. The CDR3 sequence: CSVEGQGAGETQYF. The CDR3 DNA follows: TGCAGCGTTGAAGGCCAGGGGGCAGGGGAGACCCAGTACTTC.

The chain uses TRBV14 and TRBJ2-2; the D is unclear. Germline CDR1 reads SGHDN; CDR2 reads FVKESK. The CDR3 length is 15 residues. The V end lost 1 base, the J end lost 5 bases, and 11 bases lay between the germline ends. CDR3 loop: CASSQGLQLTGELFF. Written as DNA, the CDR3 is TGTGCCAGCAGCCAAGGCTTACAGTTAACCGGGGAGCTGTTTTTT.

The chain employs TRBV3-1 and TRBJ2-1; D gene ambiguous. This CDR3 has 12 residues. V was trimmed by 4 bases and J by 9 bases, leaving 10 bases between them. Germline CDR1 reads LGHDT; CDR2 reads YNNKEL (reference sequence). This CDR3 is CASSLAYGEQFF. Written as DNA, the CDR3 is TGTGCCAGCAGCCTGGCATACGGTGAGCAGTTCTTC.

The chain links TRBV30 to TRBJ1-6; D gene unclear. This CDR3 has 14 amino acids. The germline gives CDR1 GTSNPN, CDR2 SVGIG (reference sequence). Trimming pared 1 base from V and 4 bases from J, leaving 8 bases between. Here the CDR3 DNA reads TGTGCCTGGAGTGAACGATCTTATAATTCACCCCTCCACTTT. Translation: CAWSERSYNSPLHF.

This rearrangement joins TRBV19 to TRBJ2-7; D is uncertain. This CDR3 region has 14 residues. From germline, CDR1 is LNHDA and CDR2 SQIVND (reference sequence). V was clipped by 5 bases and J by 1 base, with 12 bases between them. This chain's CDR3 is CASSSISTSYEQYF. The CDR3 nucleotides are TGTGCCAGTAGTTCGATCTCTACGTCCTACGAGCAGTACTTC.

V is TRBV29-1 and J is TRBJ1-2, with a possible D match to TRBD1 (5 bases). V was cut by 6 bases and J by 6 bases, with 14 bases left in between. Per the germline V gene, CDR1 is SQVTM and CDR2 is ANQGSEA. The CDR3 covers 12 residues. CDR3 coding DNA: TGCAGCGTGGTGGACACCTATCATGGCTACACCTTC. Amino acids: CSVVDTYHGYTF.

J is TRBJ2-5 and V is TRBV20-1; the D gene is possibly TRBD2 (6 bases). The CDR3 totals 15 residues. CDR1 is DFQATT, CDR2 SNEGSKA, per germline (reference sequence). Trimming cost V 0 bases and J 5 bases, with 16 bases left between them. CDR3: CSARDPTGELETQYF. The CDR3 coding sequence is TGCAGTGCTAGAGATCCGACGGGAGAGCTGGAGACCCAGTACTTC.

This chain links TRBV12-3 or TRBV12-4 with TRBJ2-1, with a possible D match to TRBD1 (6 bases). The ends were cut back, 6 bases at V and 4 bases at J, with 13 bases in the middle. The CDR3 has 14 residues. The CDR3 sequence: CASRADRNYNEQFF. CDR3 DNA: TGTGCCAGCAGGGCTGACAGGAATTACAATGAGCAGTTCTTC.

This clonotype was seen only a few times. The chain has TRBV3-1 and TRBJ1-1; the match to TRBD1 covers 7 bases. The CDR3 is made up of 13 amino acids. With 6 bases clipped from V and 5 bases from J, the junction kept 6 bases outside the gene matches. The germline CDR1 and CDR2 sequences are LGHDT and YNNKEL (reference sequence). DNA of the CDR3: TGTGCCAGCAGTCGCCAGGGGGGGACTGAAGCTTTCTTT. Its protein product is CASSRQGGTEAFF.

The genes are TRBV5-1 and TRBJ2-1, with 10 bases identical to TRBD2. The CDR3 contains 15 residues. The germline gives CDR1 SGHRS, CDR2 YFSETQ. The V gene end was trimmed by 0 bases and the J gene end by 7 bases; junction bases not matched to a gene: 4. CDR3 in DNA: TGCGCCAGCAGCTTGGCTAGCGGGAGTTTTAATGAGCAGTTCTTC. This gives the protein CASSLASGSFNEQFF. Full variable domain (missing parts from reference TRBV5-1 and TRBJ2-1): KAGVTQTPRYLIKTRGQQVTLSCSPISGHRSVSWYQQTPGQGLQFLFEYFSETQRNKGNFPGRFSGRQFSNSRSEMNVSTLELGDSALYLCASSLASGSFNEQFFGPGTRLTVL.

V usage is TRBV20-1 and J usage is TRBJ1-5; no clear D gene. The CDR3 sequence is 13 residues long. Looked up from germline, CDR1 is DFQATT and CDR2 is SNEGSKA (reference sequence). V lost 6 bases to trimming and J lost 6 bases, with 15 bases between them. The CDR3 DNA reads as TGCAGTGCCAGCATGGACCCAGCTCAGCCCCAGCATTTT. Translated, it gives CSASMDPAQPQHF.

The V call is TRBV2, the J call TRBJ2-2, with D perhaps TRBD2 (6 bases). The V end lost 5 bases, the J end lost 7 bases, and 14 bases lay between the germline ends. Germline values: CDR1 SNHLY, CDR2 FYNNEI. The CDR3 runs to 14 residues. CDR3 in DNA: TGTGCCAGCAGTTTTAGCGGTCGGGGCGGGGAGCTGTTTTTT. Translated: CASSFSGRGGELFF.